Below, 20 T cell receptor beta chains from the same sample are listed, as sequenced in a study of breast tumors, draining lymph nodes, adjacent tissues listed by TCRdb under 2016. Lymph node samples came from the axillary draining lymph nodes of breast cancer patients. Library preparation employed multiplex PCR. Sequencing took place on an Illumina HiSeq 2000. The public reads were reprocessed in TCRdb via fastp at Q25 and MiXCR, keeping in-frame beta chains. One record per CDR3 amino acid sequence lists the most common genes and DNA. This sample lists 120,000 to 150,000 distinct CDR3 sequences; 32% were detected once. The ten largest clones take up roughly 2.2% of the sample. What was sequenced was axillary lymph node tissue. The receptor set was obtained from a female donor with breast cancer. Some clones in this sample may be carry-over from other donors' samples.

This clonotype was found many times. The chain combines TRBV24-1 with TRBJ2-3; no clear D. Germline values: CDR1 KGHDR, CDR2 SFDVKD. The CDR3 contains 13 residues. Trimming stripped 4 bases from V and 2 bases from J, with 6 bases between. CDR3 nucleotides: TGTGCCACCAGTGACCTCGCCACAGATACGCAGTATTTT. Protein product: CATSDLATDTQYF.

This clonotype was observed at least ten times. The chain carries TRBV7-8 and TRBJ1-6, with a possible D match to TRBD1 (6 bases). V gave up 1 base and J gave up 5 bases, with 12 bases separating them. Germline-derived CDR1 and CDR2 are SGHVS and FQNEAQ. The CDR3 contains 16 residues. The CDR3 sequence: CASSLVSGDNNSPLHF. CDR3 in DNA: TGTGCCAGCAGCTTAGTGTCAGGGGATAATAATTCACCCCTCCACTTT.

Notes on this clonotype: Just one base apart from a much larger clone, this may be a read error. The chain links TRBV18 to TRBJ2-1; 8 nucleotides match TRBD2. The CDR3 is made up of 15 amino acids. From germline, CDR1 is KGHSH and CDR2 LQKENI. CDR3 coding DNA: TGTGCCGGCTCACGGGGACTAGTATCCTACAATGAGCAGTTCTTC. Translating gives CAGSRGLVSYNEQFF. The full variable domain, rest sourced from reference TRBV18 and TRBJ2-1, is NAGVMQNPRHLVRRRGQEARLRCSPMKGHSHVYWYRQLPEEGLKFMVYLQKENIIDESGMPKERFSAEFPKEGPSILRIQQVVRGDSAAYFCAGSRGLVSYNEQFFGPGTRLTVL.

This clonotype was found many times. The chain combines TRBV2 with TRBJ2-5; unclear D gene. Trimming removed 4 bases from V and 4 bases from J, with 16 bases in between. Germline-derived CDR1 and CDR2 are SNHLY and FYNNEI. This CDR3 comprises 15 residues. CDR3 residues: CASSGLTLGGETQYF. The CDR3 DNA reads TGTGCCAGCAGTGGGTTAACCCTAGGTGGAGAGACCCAGTACTTC. Based on the CDR3 plus reference TRBV2 and TRBJ2-5, the full variable domain is EPEVTQTPSHQVTQMGQEVILRCVPISNHLYFYWYRQILGQKVEFLVSFYNNEISEKSEIFDDQFSVERPDGSNFTLKIRSTKLEDSAMYFCASSGLTLGGETQYFGPGTRLLVL.

In its sample, this clonotype was seen many times. The V call is TRBV6-2 or TRBV6-3, the J call TRBJ2-7, with D perhaps being TRBD1 or TRBD2 (7 bases each). The CDR3 covers 16 residues. Germline assignment: CDR1 MNHEY and CDR2 SVGEGT. V shed 5 bases and J shed 5 bases, with 22 bases lying between them. The CDR3, as DNA: TGTGCCAGCAGTACGACCTCCCGCAGGGGGAGGGACGAGCAGTACGTC. It specifies CASSTTSRRGRDEQYV.

Worth noting for this clonotype: Possible read error: a much larger clone is one base away. No conserved phenylalanine or tryptophan is present at the end of the CDR3, so a read error is the likely explanation. The chain links TRBV6-6 to TRBJ1-6; 10 nucleotides line up with TRBD1. Germline lookup yields CDR1 MNHNY and CDR2 SVGAGI (reference sequence). The CDR3 covers 14 residues. J gave up 8 bases and V 5 bases, and 3 bases lay outside the gene matches. CDR3 nucleotides: TGTGCCAGCAGTCACGGGACAGGGGATTCACCCCTCCACTCT. This sequence encodes CASSHGTGDSPLHS.

The J gene is TRBJ1-1, the V gene TRBV3-1; D gene unclear. The CDR3 is 17 residues long. The germline CDR1 and CDR2 sequences are LGHDT and YNNKEL (reference sequence). Trimming stripped 1 base from V and 5 bases from J, with 20 bases between. The CDR3 reads CASSQVIKRAKGTEAFF. CDR3 coding DNA: TGTGCCAGCAGCCAAGTTATTAAGAGGGCGAAAGGGACTGAAGCTTTCTTT.

Comments on this clonotype: Because it lacks the conserved phenylalanine or tryptophan at the end, this CDR3 is likely a read error. V is TRBV7-9 and J is TRBJ1-1; TRBD1 aligns across 7 bases. This CDR3 has 17 residues. V was pared by 7 bases and J by 0 bases, with 14 bases of the junction left unmatched. The germline V gene has CDR1 SEHNR and CDR2 FQNEAQ (reference sequence). This CDR3 reads CASTIYPRTGMNTEAFC. The CDR3 DNA reads as TGTGCCAGCACCATCTACCCCAGGACAGGAATGAACACTGAAGCTTTCTGT.

This clonotype was picked up many times. At one of its ends the junction is not consistent with the germline gene, which may arise from a read error. The rearrangement joins TRBV7-7 to TRBJ2-1; 8 bases line up with TRBD2. This CDR3 is built from 15 residues. Germline assignment: CDR1 SSHAT and CDR2 FNYEAQ (reference sequence). The CDR3 spells CASSLGVAGINEQFF. Written as DNA, the CDR3 is TGTGCTAGCAGCTTGGGAGTAGCGGGGATCAATGAGCAGTTCTTC.

Concerning this clonotype itself: It may be a read error: a sequence one base away is much more abundant. This chain links TRBV6-1 with TRBJ2-1; D perhaps matches TRBD2 (6 bases). The V gene's germline CDR1 is MNHNS and CDR2 SASEGT. The CDR3 totals 16 residues. CDR3 protein: CASTAKRVRFLDEQLF. DNA of the CDR3: TGTGCCAGCACTGCTAAGCGGGTAAGGTTTCTGGATGAGCAGCTCTTC.

This clonotype has ten or more counts. The chain combines TRBV2 with TRBJ1-4; D gene uncertain. The CDR3 consists of 15 residues. The V gene lost 6 bases and the J gene lost 1 base, with 12 bases spanning the gap. Germline V gene data show CDR1 as SNHLY and CDR2 as FYNNEI. The DNA for the CDR3 is TGTGCCAGCAGCGGAAATGGCGGAACTAATGAAAAACTGTTTTTT. As protein: CASSGNGGTNEKLFF.

The table lists this clonotype with a few counts. J is TRBJ1-4 and V is TRBV6-1; D is perhaps TRBD1 (5 bases). The germline V gene has CDR1 MNHNS and CDR2 SASEGT. CDR3 size: 17 residues. V dropped 5 bases and J dropped 0 bases, with 16 bases sitting between them. The CDR3 nucleotides are TGTGCCAGCAGTCTCCAGAGGGGTCTGGCAACTAATGAAAAACTGTTTTTT. Protein sequence: CASSLQRGLATNEKLFF.

This clonotype appeared many times. This chain links TRBV5-6 with TRBJ1-2; no definite D call. With 0 bases removed from V and 7 bases from J, the gap between germline ends came to 10 bases. This CDR3 has 13 residues. Germline V gives CDR1 SGHDT, CDR2 YYEEEE. The CDR3, as DNA: TGTGCCAGCAGCTTGGATTTGAGTGCTGGCTACACCTTC. This translates into CASSLDLSAGYTF.

The CDR3 DNA sequence: TGTGCTAGAGATCCGAAGGTAGATTCACCCCTCCACTTT. Residues: CARDPKVDSPLHF. The chain carries TRBV19 and TRBJ1-6; D is unclear. CDR3 length: 13 amino acids. Germline V gene sequence: CDR1 LNHDA, CDR2 SQIVND (reference sequence).

The sample holds a few counts of this clonotype. A much larger clone sits a single nucleotide away, making a read error possible. The chain carries TRBV6-1 and TRBJ1-2; D is unresolved. The germline CDR1 and CDR2 sequences are MNHNS and SASEGT. V lost 8 bases, J lost 1 base, and 17 bases lay in between. The CDR3 sequence is 15 residues long. The DNA for the CDR3 is TGTGCCAGCCATCCATACCGGGTGGTTAACTATGGCTACACCTTC. Its protein is CASHPYRVVNYGYTF.

As to this clonotype: Compared with germline, one end of the junction differs, possibly owing to a read error. The chain employs TRBV20-1 and TRBJ2-3; D is possibly TRBD1 or TRBD2 (5 bases each). This CDR3 region has 11 residues. Germline lookup yields CDR1 DFQATT and CDR2 SNEGSKA (reference sequence). The CDR3, as DNA: TGCAGTGCGGTGAGGGGAGATACGCAGTCTTTT. Its protein product is CSAVRGDTQSF.

This clonotype was observed at least ten times. The chain employs TRBV7-3 and TRBJ2-3, with 15 bases aligning to TRBD2. The CDR3 extends over 19 amino acids. Losses at the gene ends were 5 bases for V and 1 base for J; bases not matched to a gene: 10. Germline V gene data show CDR1 as SGHTA and CDR2 as FQGTGA. CDR3 loop: CASSPQAGLAGGGTDTQYF. The CDR3 DNA follows: TGTGCCAGCAGCCCCCAAGCTGGACTAGCGGGGGGGGGCACAGATACGCAGTATTTT.

This chain connects TRBV20-1 to TRBJ2-3; D is tentatively TRBD1 or TRBD2 (5 bases each). Between the trimmed V and J ends, which lost 5 bases and 5 bases, there was a span of 20 bases. The CDR3 runs 15 residues. Germline V gene sequence: CDR1 DFQATT, CDR2 SNEGSKA (reference sequence). The CDR3 spells CSAQGYPKAVDTQYF. DNA of the CDR3: TGCAGTGCTCAGGGATACCCGAAAGCGGTAGATACGCAGTATTTT.

This clonotype came up many times. The chain joins TRBV6-1 to TRBJ1-2; weak D call: TRBD1 (6 bases). From germline, CDR1 is MNHNS and CDR2 SASEGT. The CDR3 is made up of 11 amino acids. V lost 4 bases, J lost 14 bases, and 14 bases lay in between. The CDR3 DNA is TGTGCCAGCAGTGTGGTTGACAGGAGGACCTTC. Its translation is CASSVVDRRTF.

This clonotype was picked up many times. The genes are TRBV7-3 and TRBJ1-2, with unresolved D. V was clipped by 2 bases and J by 0 bases, with 10 bases between them. CDR1 SGHTA and CDR2 FQGTGA come from the germline V gene. CDR3 length: 15 residues. The CDR3, as DNA: TGTGCCAGCAGCTTAGGGCAGCTTTCTAACTATGGCTACACCTTC. Protein sequence: CASSLGQLSNYGYTF. The full variable domain, in which reference TRBV7-3 and TRBJ1-2 provide the parts outside the CDR3, is GAGVSQTPSNKVTEKGKYVELRCDPISGHTALYWYRQSLGQGPEFLIYFQGTGAADDSGLPNDRFFAVRPEGSVSTLKIQRTERGDSAVYLCASSLGQLSNYGYTFGSGTRLTVV.